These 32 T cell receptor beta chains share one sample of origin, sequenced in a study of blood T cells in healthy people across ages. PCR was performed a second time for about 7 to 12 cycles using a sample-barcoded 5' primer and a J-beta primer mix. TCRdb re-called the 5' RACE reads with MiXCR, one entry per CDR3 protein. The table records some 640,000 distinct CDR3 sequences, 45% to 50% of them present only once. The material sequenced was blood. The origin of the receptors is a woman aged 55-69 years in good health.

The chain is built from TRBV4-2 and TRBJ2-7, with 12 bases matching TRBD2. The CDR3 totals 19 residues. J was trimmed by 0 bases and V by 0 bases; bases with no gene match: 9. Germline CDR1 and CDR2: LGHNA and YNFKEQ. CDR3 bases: TGTGCCAGCAGCCAAGAGGCTAGCGGGAGGGCCGCTAGCTCCTACGAGCAGTACTTC. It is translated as CASSQEASGRAASSYEQYF.

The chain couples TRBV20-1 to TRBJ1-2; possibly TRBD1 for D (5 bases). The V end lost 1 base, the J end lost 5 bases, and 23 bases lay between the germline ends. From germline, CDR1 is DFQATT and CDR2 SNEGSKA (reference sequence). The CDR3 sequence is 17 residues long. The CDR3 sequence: CSARVPVGTAQSYGYTF. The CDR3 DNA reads TGCAGTGCTAGAGTGCCTGTCGGGACCGCACAAAGTTATGGCTACACCTTC.

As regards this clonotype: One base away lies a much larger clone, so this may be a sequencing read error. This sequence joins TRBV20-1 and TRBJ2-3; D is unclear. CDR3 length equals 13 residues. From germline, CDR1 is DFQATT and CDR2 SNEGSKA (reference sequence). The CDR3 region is CGASASRLVTQYF. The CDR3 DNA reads TGCGGTGCGAGCGCCAGTAGGTTGGTTACGCAGTATTTT.

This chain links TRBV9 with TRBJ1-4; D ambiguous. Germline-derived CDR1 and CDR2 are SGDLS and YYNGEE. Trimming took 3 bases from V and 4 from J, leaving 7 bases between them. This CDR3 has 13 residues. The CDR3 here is CASSGTFNEKLFF. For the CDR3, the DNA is TGTGCCAGCAGCGGGACTTTTAATGAAAAACTGTTTTTT.

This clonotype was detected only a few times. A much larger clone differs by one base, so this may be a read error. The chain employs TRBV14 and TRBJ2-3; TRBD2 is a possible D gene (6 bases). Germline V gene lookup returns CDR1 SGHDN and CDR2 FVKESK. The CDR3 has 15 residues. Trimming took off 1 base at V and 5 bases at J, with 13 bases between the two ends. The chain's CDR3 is CASSQGGDLVDTQYF. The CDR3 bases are TGTGCCAGCAGCCAAGGGGGGGATCTGGTAGATACGCAGTATTTT.

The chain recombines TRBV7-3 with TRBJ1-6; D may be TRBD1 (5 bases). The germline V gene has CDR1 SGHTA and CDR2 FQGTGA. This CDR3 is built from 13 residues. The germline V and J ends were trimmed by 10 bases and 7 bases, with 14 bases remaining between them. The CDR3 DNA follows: TGTGCCACTTCAAACGGGGCCAATTCACCCCTCCACTTT. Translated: CATSNGANSPLHF.

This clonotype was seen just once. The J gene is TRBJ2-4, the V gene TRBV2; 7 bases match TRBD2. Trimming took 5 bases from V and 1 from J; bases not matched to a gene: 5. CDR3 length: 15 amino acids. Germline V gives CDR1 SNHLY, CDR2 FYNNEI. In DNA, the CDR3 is TGTGCCAGCAGTAAAAGCGGGACGGCCAAAAACATTCAGTACTTC. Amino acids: CASSKSGTAKNIQYF.

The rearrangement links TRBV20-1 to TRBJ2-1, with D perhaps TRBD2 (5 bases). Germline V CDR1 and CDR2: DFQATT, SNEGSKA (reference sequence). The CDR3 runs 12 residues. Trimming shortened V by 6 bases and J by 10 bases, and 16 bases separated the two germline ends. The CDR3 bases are TGCAGTGCCACTACAACTAGTTACGAGCAGTTCTTC. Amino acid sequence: CSATTTSYEQFF.

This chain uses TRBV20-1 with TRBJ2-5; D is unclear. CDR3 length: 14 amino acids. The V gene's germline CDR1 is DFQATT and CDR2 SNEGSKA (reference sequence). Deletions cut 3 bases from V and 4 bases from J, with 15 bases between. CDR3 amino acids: CSARERRVLETQYF. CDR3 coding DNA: TGCAGTGCTAGGGAAAGAAGGGTCCTAGAGACCCAGTACTTC.

CDR3 bases: TGTGCCAGCAGCCAAGTTTTGGGCCACTATGGCTACACCTTC. It encodes CASSQVLGHYGYTF. The gene calls are TRBV14 and TRBJ1-2; no firm D call. V lost 1 base and J 3 bases, leaving 9 bases between the germline ends. The CDR3 loop spans 14 amino acids. Germline V CDR1 and CDR2: SGHDN, FVKESK.

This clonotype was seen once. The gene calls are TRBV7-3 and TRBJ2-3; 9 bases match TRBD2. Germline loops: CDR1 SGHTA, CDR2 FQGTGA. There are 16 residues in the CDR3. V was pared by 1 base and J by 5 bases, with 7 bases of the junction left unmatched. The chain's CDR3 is CASSLIPSGAGDTQYF. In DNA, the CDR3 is TGTGCCAGCAGCTTAATTCCTAGCGGGGCGGGAGATACGCAGTATTTT.

CDR3 in DNA: TGCAGTGCTCAAGTCATGCAGGGCCCCACCACAGATACGCAGTATTTT. It codes for CSAQVMQGPTTDTQYF. The chain has TRBV20-1 and TRBJ2-3; D might be TRBD1 (5 bases). V lost 5 bases and J 2 bases, leaving 20 bases between the germline ends. Germline values: CDR1 DFQATT, CDR2 SNEGSKA (reference sequence). The CDR3 length is 16 residues.

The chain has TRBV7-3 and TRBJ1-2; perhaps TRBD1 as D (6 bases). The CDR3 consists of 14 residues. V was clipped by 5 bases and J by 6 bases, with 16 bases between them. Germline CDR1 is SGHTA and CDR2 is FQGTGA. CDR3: CASSPLGGRDGYTF. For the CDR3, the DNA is TGTGCCAGCAGCCCACTTGGGGGGCGAGATGGCTACACCTTC.

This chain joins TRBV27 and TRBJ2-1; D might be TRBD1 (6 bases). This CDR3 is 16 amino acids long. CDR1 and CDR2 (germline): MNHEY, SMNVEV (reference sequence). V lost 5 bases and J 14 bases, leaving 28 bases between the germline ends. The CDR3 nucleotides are TGTGCCAGCAGTCCCCTGGGGACAAACCTGAACAGAAAGGAGTTCTTC. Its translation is CASSPLGTNLNRKEFF.

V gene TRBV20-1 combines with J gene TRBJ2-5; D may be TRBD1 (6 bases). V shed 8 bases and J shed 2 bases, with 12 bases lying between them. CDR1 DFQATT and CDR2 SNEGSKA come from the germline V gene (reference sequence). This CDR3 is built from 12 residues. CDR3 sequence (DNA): TGCAGTACAAGGGGGATACAAGAGACCCAGTACTTC. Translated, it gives CSTRGIQETQYF.

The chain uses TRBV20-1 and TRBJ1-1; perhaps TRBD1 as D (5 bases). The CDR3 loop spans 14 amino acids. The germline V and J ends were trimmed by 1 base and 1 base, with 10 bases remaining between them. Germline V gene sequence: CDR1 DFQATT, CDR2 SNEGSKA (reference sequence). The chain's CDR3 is CSARGGTANTEAFF. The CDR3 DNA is TGCAGTGCTAGAGGGGGGACGGCGAACACTGAAGCTTTCTTT.

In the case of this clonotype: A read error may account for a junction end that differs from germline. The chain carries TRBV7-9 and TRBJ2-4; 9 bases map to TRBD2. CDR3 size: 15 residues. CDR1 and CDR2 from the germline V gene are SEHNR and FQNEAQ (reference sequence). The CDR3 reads CASSPTGTSRDIRYF. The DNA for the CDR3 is TGTGCCAGCAGCCCGACCGGGACTAGCCGGGACATTCGGTACTTC.

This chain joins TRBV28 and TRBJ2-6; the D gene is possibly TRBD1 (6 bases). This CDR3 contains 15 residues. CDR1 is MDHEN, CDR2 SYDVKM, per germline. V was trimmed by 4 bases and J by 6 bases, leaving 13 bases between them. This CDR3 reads CASSYRTGKANVLTF. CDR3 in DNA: TGTGCCAGCAGTTACCGCACAGGGAAGGCCAACGTCCTGACTTTC.

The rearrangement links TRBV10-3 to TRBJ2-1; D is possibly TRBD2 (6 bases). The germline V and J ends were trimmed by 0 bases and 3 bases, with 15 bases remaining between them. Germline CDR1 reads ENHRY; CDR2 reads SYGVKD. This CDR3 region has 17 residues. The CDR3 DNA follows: TGTGCCATCAGTGAGTCGGGAGGCCGACTGCGCTACAATGAGCAGTTCTTC. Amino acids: CAISESGGRLRYNEQFF.

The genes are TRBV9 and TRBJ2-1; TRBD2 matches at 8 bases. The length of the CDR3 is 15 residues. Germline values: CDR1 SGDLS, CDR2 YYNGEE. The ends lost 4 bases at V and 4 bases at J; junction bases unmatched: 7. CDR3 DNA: TGTGCCAGCAGCTCCGGGGTAGCGGGGTACAATGAGCAGTTCTTC. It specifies CASSSGVAGYNEQFF. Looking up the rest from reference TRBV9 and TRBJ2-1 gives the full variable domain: DSGVTQTPKHLITATGQRVTLRCSPRSGDLSVYWYQQSLDQGLQFLIQYYNGEERAKGNILERFSAQQFPDLHSELNLSSLELGDSALYFCASSSGVAGYNEQFFGPGTRLTVL.

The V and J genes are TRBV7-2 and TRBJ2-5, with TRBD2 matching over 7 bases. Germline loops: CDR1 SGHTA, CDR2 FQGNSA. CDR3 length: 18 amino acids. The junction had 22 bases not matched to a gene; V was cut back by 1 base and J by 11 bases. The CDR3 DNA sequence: TGTGCCAGCAGCTTAGGGGGCACTAGCGCGGCGGGTCGCAATGAGCAGTACTTC. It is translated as CASSLGGTSAAGRNEQYF.

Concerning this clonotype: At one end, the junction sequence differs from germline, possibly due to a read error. CDR3 bases: TGTGCCAGCAGCCAACGTCCGGGAGAGGCAACAGATGCGCAGTATTTT. Translation: CASSQRPGEATDAQYF. This chain connects TRBV12-3 or TRBV12-4 to TRBJ2-3; a possible D gene is TRBD2 (6 bases). This CDR3 comprises 16 residues.

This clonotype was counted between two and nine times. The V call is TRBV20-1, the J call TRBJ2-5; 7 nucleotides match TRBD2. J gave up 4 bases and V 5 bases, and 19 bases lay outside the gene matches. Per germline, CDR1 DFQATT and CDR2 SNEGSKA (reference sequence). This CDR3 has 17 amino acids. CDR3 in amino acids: CSAYQTLERDGGETQYF. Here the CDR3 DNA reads TGCAGTGCTTACCAAACTTTGGAGCGGGATGGAGGAGAGACCCAGTACTTC.

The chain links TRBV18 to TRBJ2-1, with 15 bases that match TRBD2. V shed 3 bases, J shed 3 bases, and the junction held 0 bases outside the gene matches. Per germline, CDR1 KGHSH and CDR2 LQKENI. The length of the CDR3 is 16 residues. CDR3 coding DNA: TGTGCCAGCTCACCGGGACTAGCGGGAGGCTACAATGAGCAGTTCTTC. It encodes CASSPGLAGGYNEQFF.

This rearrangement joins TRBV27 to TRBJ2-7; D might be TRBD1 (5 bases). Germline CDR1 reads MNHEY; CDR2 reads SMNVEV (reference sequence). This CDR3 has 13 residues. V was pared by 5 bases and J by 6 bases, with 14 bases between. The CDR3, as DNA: TGTGCCAGCAGTATGGTCATGGGGCGCGAGCAGTACTTC. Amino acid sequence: CASSMVMGREQYF.

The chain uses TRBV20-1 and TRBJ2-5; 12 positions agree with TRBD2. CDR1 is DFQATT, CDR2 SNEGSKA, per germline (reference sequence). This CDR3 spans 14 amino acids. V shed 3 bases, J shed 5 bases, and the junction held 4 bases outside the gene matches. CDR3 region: CSARTSGSGETQYF. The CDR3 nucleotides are TGCAGTGCTAGGACTAGCGGGAGCGGTGAGACCCAGTACTTC.

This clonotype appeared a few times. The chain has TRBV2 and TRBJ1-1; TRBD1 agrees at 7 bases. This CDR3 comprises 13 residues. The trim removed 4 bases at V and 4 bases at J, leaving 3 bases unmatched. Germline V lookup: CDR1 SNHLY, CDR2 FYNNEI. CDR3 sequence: CASSGQGITEAFF. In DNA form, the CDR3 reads TGTGCCAGCAGTGGACAGGGTATCACTGAAGCTTTCTTT.

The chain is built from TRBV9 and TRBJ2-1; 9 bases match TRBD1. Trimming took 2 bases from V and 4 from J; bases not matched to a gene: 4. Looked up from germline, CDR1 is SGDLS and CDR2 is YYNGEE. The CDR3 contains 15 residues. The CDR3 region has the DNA TGTGCCAGCAGCGTCGACAGGGGGAAATACAATGAGCAGTTCTTC. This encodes CASSVDRGKYNEQFF. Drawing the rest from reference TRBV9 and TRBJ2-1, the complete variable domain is DSGVTQTPKHLITATGQRVTLRCSPRSGDLSVYWYQQSLDQGLQFLIQYYNGEERAKGNILERFSAQQFPDLHSELNLSSLELGDSALYFCASSVDRGKYNEQFFGPGTRLTVL.

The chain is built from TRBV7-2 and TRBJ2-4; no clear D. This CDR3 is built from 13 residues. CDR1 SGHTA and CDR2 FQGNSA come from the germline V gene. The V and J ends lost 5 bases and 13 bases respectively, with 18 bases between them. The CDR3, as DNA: TGTACCAGCAGCCCAAGAAGATCCTACGAACAGTACTTC. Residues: CTSSPRRSYEQYF.

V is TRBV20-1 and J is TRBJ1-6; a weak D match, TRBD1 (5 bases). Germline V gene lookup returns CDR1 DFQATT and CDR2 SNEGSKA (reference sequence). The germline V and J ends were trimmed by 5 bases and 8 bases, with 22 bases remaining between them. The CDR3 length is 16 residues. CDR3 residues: CSAPGGGVNLYSPLHF. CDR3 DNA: TGCAGTGCTCCTGGGGGGGGGGTAAATCTTTATTCACCCCTCCACTTT.

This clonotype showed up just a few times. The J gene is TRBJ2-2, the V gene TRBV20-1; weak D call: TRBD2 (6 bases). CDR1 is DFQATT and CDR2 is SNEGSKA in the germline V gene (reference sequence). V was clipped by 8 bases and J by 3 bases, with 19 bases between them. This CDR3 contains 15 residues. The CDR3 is CSTDAGFGDTGELFF. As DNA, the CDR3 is TGCAGTACCGACGCGGGATTTGGGGACACCGGGGAGCTGTTTTTT.

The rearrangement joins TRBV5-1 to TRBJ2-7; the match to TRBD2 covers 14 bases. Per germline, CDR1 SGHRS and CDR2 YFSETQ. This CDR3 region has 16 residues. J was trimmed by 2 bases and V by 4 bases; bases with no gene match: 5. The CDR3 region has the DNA TGCGCCAGCAGCCGGGGACTAGCGGGAGACACCTACGAGCAGTACTTC. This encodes CASSRGLAGDTYEQYF.